This TCR beta chain was found in a study of TET2 disruption in CD19-targeted CAR T cells (dated by TCRdb to about 2018). Study-wide context: Sample numbers were set by the original clinical trial design and sample availability, with no additional inclusion criteria.

What the study reported, not specific to this receptor: The conclusions drawn about the patient's CAR T cells were based on extensive analysis of just one subject.

TCR beta chain deep sequencing was performed with the immunoSEQ assay. As for how the authors treated the data: Only productive TCR beta rearrangements were used to calculate clonotype frequencies. Held by TCRdb, this immuneACCESS table contains in-frame sequences only and omits some clones. Under half of the omission traces to an unresolved V gene where checked; the cause of the rest is unknown. That table supplies the V and J calls and clone size; D and trimming were determined from the DNA. The sample's table lists a count of 20,000 to 30,000 clones. Together, the top ten hold approximately 1.8% of the sample. The CDR3 covers 17 residues, taking in both the cysteine and the phenylalanine. The DNA has 42 bases, all within the CDR3, and is read from base 1. From V the trimming removes 3 bases and from J it removes 4 bases, while the gene matches leave 13 bases of the junction unaccounted for. The label giving this sample's treatment or condition can be read as: autologous CTL019 cells: CD19 CAR with 4-1BB and CD3 zeta domains. TCR zeta and 4-1BB costimulatory signaling domains were built into the CD19 CAR. T cells for CTL019 manufacturing were collected from peripheral blood by leukapheresis. The DNeasy Blood and Tissue Kit was used to extract genomic DNA from pre-infusion T cells, peripheral blood, or sorted post-infusion T cells.

Remarks on this clone: Its antigen has not been determined. The CDR3 end is not reached by the read, which stops 3 residues before it; the germline J gene fills it in.

The sequence came from a man in his 70s with chronic lymphocytic leukemia. The chain couples TRBV12-3 or TRBV12-4 to TRBJ2-3; 7 central nucleotides agree with TRBD2. The sequences come from CD8- CAR+ T cells sorted from cultured blood T cells, collected for CD19 CAR T cell therapy. The cell subset or site label for this specimen denotes: CD8-negative CAR-positive T cells from the infusion product. The CDR3 region: CASSFGASSGDADTQYF. The CDR3 DNA, read in part, is TGTGCCAGCAGTTTTGGAGCGTCCAGCGGGGACGCAGATACG.